Reported below is one T cell receptor beta chain. TCRdb keeps only in-frame clones here, not all; method: immunoSEQ multiplex PCR. The table lists 95,000 to 100,000 clones, around 96% of them singletons. The source of the sample is a study of technical replicates of blood from four donors. The J segment lost 5 bases and the V segment lost 4 bases, leaving 6 bases of the junction unmatched. CDR1 and CDR2 from the germline V gene are SGHRS and YFSETQ. CDR3 length equals 14 residues. This sequence originates from a human donor in good health. The chain couples TRBV5-1 to TRBJ1-5; 7 bases agree with TRBD1. Sequencing was done on a sample of T cells isolated from PBMCs. In nucleotides, the CDR3 is TGCGCCAGCAGCCCCACAGGGGCTGATCAGCCCCAGCATTTT. Translation: CASSPTGADQPQHF. The full variable domain, in which reference TRBV5-1 and TRBJ1-5 provide the parts outside the CDR3, is KAGVTQTPRYLIKTRGQQVTLSCSPISGHRSVSWYQQTPGQGLQFLFEYFSETQRNKGNFPGRFSGRQFSNSRSEMNVSTLELGDSALYLCASSPTGADQPQHFGDGTRLSIL.